The next 27 T cell receptor beta chains were all read from a single sample in a study of metastatic and nonmetastatic thyroid tumors. From the PCR reads, TCRdb re-called clones with MiXCR. This sample carries about 93,000 clones, around 7.8% of them seen once, and the ten largest clones take approximately 10%. Thyroid surgery took place with no prior treatment in any patient. Sequencing input: blood. The source of these receptors is a female donor with papillary thyroid cancer or a benign thyroid nodule (not recorded which). Some clones in this sample may be carry-over from other donors' samples.

This clone showed up many times. V is TRBV5-1 and J is TRBJ1-6; D is ambiguous. CDR1 is SGHRS and CDR2 is YFSETQ in the germline V gene. The CDR3 totals 13 residues. Trimming cost V 2 bases and J 6 bases, with 6 bases left between them. The chain's CDR3 is CASSFGLNSPLHF. The CDR3 DNA follows: TGCGCCAGCAGCTTTGGACTTAATTCACCCCTCCACTTT.

This clone was seen a few times. The chain uses TRBV6-1 and TRBJ2-5; D might be TRBD2 (5 bases). The CDR3 length is 15 residues. V was clipped by 6 bases and J by 4 bases, with 18 bases between them. Germline values: CDR1 MNHNS, CDR2 SASEGT. The CDR3 region is CASRRSGVGLETQYF. The DNA of the CDR3 is TGTGCCAGCAGAAGAAGCGGCGTGGGATTAGAGACCCAGTACTTC.

This clone was counted many times. This chain uses TRBV19 with TRBJ1-1; TRBD1 matches 7 bases. CDR1 is LNHDA and CDR2 is SQIVND in the germline V gene (reference sequence). The trim removed 6 bases at V and 4 bases at J, leaving 8 bases unmatched. CDR3 size: 14 residues. The DNA of the CDR3 is TGTGCCAGTAGGCCAAGACAGGGAAGCACTGAAGCTTTCTTT. Its translation is CASRPRQGSTEAFF.

The chain is built from TRBV9 and TRBJ2-5; TRBD1 aligns across 7 bases. Trimming at V came to 1 base and at J to 3 bases, leaving 6 bases not matched to a gene. Per the germline V gene, CDR1 is SGDLS and CDR2 is YYNGEE. The CDR3 sequence is 15 residues long. CDR3 nucleotide sequence: TGTGCCAGCAGCGTATCACAGGGGCTCAAAGAGACCCAGTACTTC. This sequence encodes CASSVSQGLKETQYF.

This clone was recorded at least ten times. This chain joins TRBV19 and TRBJ1-5, with a tentative D call TRBD1 (5 bases). V lost 3 bases, J lost 3 bases, and 12 bases lay in between. Germline V gives CDR1 LNHDA, CDR2 SQIVND (reference sequence). This CDR3 is built from 15 residues. CDR3 in DNA: TGTGCCAGTAGTATCGGTGGGGCCGTCAATCAGCCCCAGCATTTT. The encoded protein is CASSIGGAVNQPQHF.

As for this clone: This may stem from a read error, because a much larger clone lies one nucleotide away. The V call is TRBV19, the J call TRBJ2-3; the D is unclear. Trimming removed 6 bases from V and 5 bases from J, with 12 bases in between. Germline V gene sequence: CDR1 LNHDA, CDR2 SQIVND (reference sequence). The CDR3 covers 13 residues. The CDR3 loop reads CASSPLAGDTQYF. The CDR3 nucleotides are TGTGCCAGTAGCCCCCTGGCCGGAGATACGCAGTATTTT.

This clone came up many times. This chain links TRBV10-1 with TRBJ2-3, with D unclear. V lost 6 bases to trimming and J lost 0 bases, with 7 bases between them. The CDR3 spans 13 residues. Per the germline V gene, CDR1 is WNHNN and CDR2 is SYGVQD (reference sequence). CDR3 sequence reads: CASSVTSTDTQYF. The CDR3 DNA sequence: TGCGCCAGCAGCGTAACTAGCACAGATACGCAGTATTTT.

The sample holds a few counts of this clone. A much larger clone lies one base from this, so it may be a read error. V is TRBV5-1 and J is TRBJ2-5, with D perhaps TRBD2 (5 bases). Germline CDR1 and CDR2: SGHRS and YFSETQ. V shed 2 bases and J shed 5 bases, with 10 bases lying between them. The CDR3 totals 13 residues. Written as DNA, the CDR3 is TGCGCCAGCAGCTTAGAGGGCGGCGAGACCCAGTACTTC. Its translation is CASSLEGGETQYF.

At least ten counts were recorded for this clone. The rearrangement links TRBV2 to TRBJ2-5; 11 nucleotides match TRBD1. The junction had 10 bases not matched to a gene; V was cut back by 6 bases and J by 4 bases. CDR3 length: 16 amino acids. Looked up from germline, CDR1 is SNHLY and CDR2 is FYNNEI. For the CDR3, the DNA is TGTGCCAGCAGAATCTCCCGGGACAGGGGGAGAGAGACCCAGTACTTC. Translated, it gives CASRISRDRGRETQYF.

This clone was seen at least ten times. The chain links TRBV12-3 or TRBV12-4 to TRBJ2-1; D ambiguous. The CDR3 runs 15 residues. V was shortened by 1 base and J by 0 bases, with 7 bases between the two germline ends. This CDR3 reads CASSLDFSSYNEQFF. CDR3 bases: TGTGCCAGCAGTTTAGACTTTAGCTCCTACAATGAGCAGTTCTTC.

The sample holds many counts of this clone. The rearrangement links TRBV2 to TRBJ2-7; 7 nucleotides align to TRBD1. Per the germline V gene, CDR1 is SNHLY and CDR2 is FYNNEI. V lost 4 bases and J lost 2; bases outside the gene matches: 17. The CDR3 is 18 amino acids. The CDR3 nucleotides read TGTGCCAGCAGTGGGGAGCTCGGTATGGGACAGTCCACCTACGAGCAGTACTTC. Its translation: CASSGELGMGQSTYEQYF.

This clone was picked up many times. The V call is TRBV15, the J call TRBJ2-7; 7 nucleotides match TRBD1. V lost 6 bases to trimming and J lost 2 bases; unmatched junction nucleotides: 7. CDR3 length: 14 amino acids. Germline V gene sequence: CDR1 LNHNV, CDR2 YYDKDF (reference sequence). CDR3: CATSPQGSTYEQYF. CDR3 DNA sequence: TGTGCCACCAGTCCACAGGGGTCTACCTACGAGCAGTACTTC.

Many counts were recorded for this clone. The rearrangement uses TRBV7-9 and TRBJ2-3, with D tentatively TRBD2 (6 bases). V lost 7 bases and J 0 bases, leaving 14 bases between the germline ends. CDR1 is SEHNR and CDR2 is FQNEAQ in the germline V gene (reference sequence). There are 15 residues in the CDR3. CDR3 in DNA: TGTGCCAGCATTATGCGGGGAGATAGCACAGATACGCAGTATTTT. Protein product: CASIMRGDSTDTQYF.

The chain is built from TRBV4-1 and TRBJ2-5; the match to TRBD2 covers 7 bases. The V gene's germline CDR1 is MGHRA and CDR2 YSYEKL. Trimming at V came to 0 bases and at J to 3 bases, leaving 7 bases not matched to a gene. This CDR3 has 16 amino acids. CDR3 coding DNA: TGCGCCAGCAGCCAAGACCCCCAGCGGGGAAAAGAGACCCAGTACTTC. As protein: CASSQDPQRGKETQYF.

This clone was detected many times. This chain joins TRBV6-4 and TRBJ1-6; possibly TRBD1 for D (6 bases). Trimming shortened V by 3 bases and J by 8 bases, and 23 bases separated the two germline ends. CDR1 is MRHNA and CDR2 is SNTAGT in the germline V gene. The length of the CDR3 is 18 residues. This CDR3 is CASSELEVSNRADSPLHF. CDR3 DNA sequence: TGTGCCAGCAGTGAGCTCGAGGTCTCCAACAGGGCAGATTCACCCCTCCACTTT.

This chain uses TRBV2 with TRBJ2-3; TRBD1 agrees at 9 bases. V lost 4 bases, J lost 0 bases, and 5 bases stayed unmatched. The CDR3 extends over 16 amino acids. Germline V lookup: CDR1 SNHLY, CDR2 FYNNEI. CDR3 loop: CASSGGGQGSTDTQYF. The CDR3 DNA sequence: TGTGCCAGCAGTGGGGGTGGACAGGGGAGCACAGATACGCAGTATTTT. Full variable domain (remainder filled in from reference TRBV2 and TRBJ2-3): EPEVTQTPSHQVTQMGQEVILRCVPISNHLYFYWYRQILGQKVEFLVSFYNNEISEKSEIFDDQFSVERPDGSNFTLKIRSTKLEDSAMYFCASSGGGQGSTDTQYFGPGTRLTVL.

This clone was counted many times. The V call is TRBV5-1, the J call TRBJ1-2; 11 positions agree with TRBD1. Trimming at V came to 0 bases and at J to 8 bases, leaving 3 bases not matched to a gene. CDR1 SGHRS and CDR2 YFSETQ come from the germline V gene. CDR3 length: 14 residues. CDR3 bases: TGCGCCAGCAGCTTGGGGACAGGGGGCAAGGGCTACACCTTC. Protein: CASSLGTGGKGYTF.

This clone was seen ten or more times. V usage is TRBV12-3 or TRBV12-4 and J usage is TRBJ1-1; unclear D gene. CDR3 size: 13 residues. Trimming took off 6 bases at V and 0 bases at J, with 8 bases between the two ends. Written as DNA, the CDR3 is TGTGCCAGCAGCCCCATACTGAACACTGAAGCTTTCTTT. This sequence encodes CASSPILNTEAFF.

The sample holds many counts of this clone. J is TRBJ2-5 and V is TRBV12-5, with 8 bases matching TRBD2. This CDR3 has 15 residues. Germline assignment: CDR1 LGHNT and CDR2 FRNRAP. V lost 3 bases and J lost 4; bases outside the gene matches: 7. For the CDR3, the DNA is TGTGCTAGTGGTTTCCACAACGGACTAGCAGAGACCCAGTACTTC. Translating gives CASGFHNGLAETQYF. Together with reference TRBV12-5 and TRBJ2-5, the CDR3 gives the full variable domain: DARVTQTPRHKVTEMGQEVTMRCQPILGHNTVFWYRQTMMQGLELLAYFRNRAPLDDSGMPKDRFSAEMPDATLATLKIQPSEPRDSAVYFCASGFHNGLAETQYFGPGTRLLVL.

The sample holds many counts of this clone. Here the CDR3 reads CASSHSLVQEQYF. The CDR3 nucleotides read TGTGCCAGTAGTCACAGTTTGGTCCAAGAGCAGTACTTC. The chain has TRBV19 and TRBJ2-7; unclear D gene. The germline V and J ends were trimmed by 5 bases and 7 bases, with 15 bases remaining between them. From germline, CDR1 is LNHDA and CDR2 SQIVND (reference sequence). The CDR3 has 13 residues.

This sequence joins TRBV5-6 and TRBJ1-4; possible D gene TRBD1, 5 bases. The V gene lost 0 bases and the J gene lost 5 bases, with 14 bases spanning the gap. The length of the CDR3 is 16 residues. Germline assignment: CDR1 SGHDT and CDR2 YYEEEE. The chain's CDR3 is CASSLDIGRGNEKLFF. The CDR3 DNA is TGTGCCAGCAGCTTGGACATAGGACGGGGGAATGAAAAACTGTTTTTT.

This clone showed up many times. This sequence joins TRBV6-1 and TRBJ2-1, with 7 bases fitting TRBD2. The CDR3 has 15 amino acids. V gave up 3 bases and J gave up 6 bases; unmatched junction bases: 8. Germline CDR1 reads MNHNS; CDR2 reads SASEGT. The CDR3: CASSDAGELFNEQFF. DNA for the CDR3: TGTGCCAGCAGTGACGCGGGGGAGCTCTTCAATGAGCAGTTCTTC.

There are many counts of this clone. This may stem from a read error, because a much larger clone lies one nucleotide away. Other DNA sequences in the same sample also yield this CDR3. The chain joins TRBV27 to TRBJ2-7, with D maybe TRBD2 (5 bases). This CDR3 contains 14 residues. Germline V gene sequence: CDR1 MNHEY, CDR2 SMNVEV (reference sequence). This CDR3 reads CASSPGLRAHEQYF. CDR3 coding DNA: TGTGCCAGCAGCCCCGGTTTGAGGGCCCACGAGCAGTACTTT.

The chain joins TRBV5-6 to TRBJ1-2; D remains ambiguous. The V gene lost 0 bases and the J gene lost 4 bases, with 10 bases spanning the gap. CDR3 size: 14 residues. Germline V gene sequence: CDR1 SGHDT, CDR2 YYEEEE. The CDR3 DNA is TGTGCCAGCAGCTTGGGCAGAGAACGCTATGGCTACACCTTC. It is translated as CASSLGRERYGYTF. Complete variable domain (other parts from reference TRBV5-6 and TRBJ1-2): DAGVTQSPTHLIKTRGQQVTLRCSPKSGHDTVSWYQQALGQGPQFIFQYYEEEERQRGNFPDRFSGHQFPNYSSELNVNALLLGDSALYLCASSLGRERYGYTFGSGTRLTVV.

This clone was detected many times. V gene TRBV4-2 combines with J gene TRBJ2-7; tentatively, D is TRBD1 (6 bases). Per the germline V gene, CDR1 is LGHNA and CDR2 is YNFKEQ. The CDR3 has 16 residues. V gave up 0 bases and J gave up 2 bases, with 14 bases separating them. The CDR3 DNA is TGTGCCAGCAGCCAAGAACCCAAAGGGGGAACCTACGAGCAGTACTTC. Amino acid sequence: CASSQEPKGGTYEQYF.

The chain is built from TRBV27 and TRBJ2-1; 10 bases match TRBD2. CDR3 length: 15 residues. Germline V gene data show CDR1 as MNHEY and CDR2 as SMNVEV (reference sequence). The V gene end was trimmed by 6 bases and the J gene end by 7 bases; junction bases not matched to a gene: 9. DNA for the CDR3: TGTGCCAGCAGCCGAGCGGGGGGGCCCTTTAATGAGCAGTTCTTC. It specifies CASSRAGGPFNEQFF.

This clone was recorded at least ten times. This sequence joins TRBV27 and TRBJ2-7; D possibly corresponds to TRBD1 (6 bases). The germline V gene encodes CDR1 MNHEY and CDR2 SMNVEV (reference sequence). V was clipped by 2 bases and J by 5 bases, with 13 bases between them. CDR3 size: 14 residues. CDR3 in amino acids: CASSLGTGSHEQYF. Here the CDR3 DNA reads TGTGCCAGCAGTTTAGGAACAGGGTCCCACGAGCAGTACTTC.